Given below is one T cell receptor beta chain in context. The germline gives CDR1 KGHSH, CDR2 LQKENI. The CDR3 loop spans 14 amino acids. Trimming pared 3 bases from V and 5 bases from J, leaving 13 bases between. These data come from a study of T cell responses to AZD1222 COVID-19 vaccine. At the level of the study: Investigators merged groups given second doses at roughly 4 or roughly 12 weeks.

The protocol was immunoSEQ multiplex PCR, while the TCRdb copy is restricted to in-frame clones and leaves out a portion. Of some 130,000 clones listed, roughly 90% are singletons. This sequence joins TRBV18 and TRBJ1-2, with D possibly TRBD1 on 5 matching bases. This clonotype was obtained from an adult in good health. The sample in question was peripheral blood, obtained on day 0 of AZD1222 vaccination. The CDR3 coding sequence is TGTGCCAGCTCACCTCAAAGACAGAATTATGGCTACACCTTC. The encoded protein is CASSPQRQNYGYTF. Supplemented by reference TRBV18 and TRBJ1-2, the full variable domain reads NAGVMQNPRHLVRRRGQEARLRCSPMKGHSHVYWYRQLPEEGLKFMVYLQKENIIDESGMPKERFSAEFPKEGPSILRIQQVVRGDSAAYFCASSPQRQNYGYTFGSGTRLTVV.